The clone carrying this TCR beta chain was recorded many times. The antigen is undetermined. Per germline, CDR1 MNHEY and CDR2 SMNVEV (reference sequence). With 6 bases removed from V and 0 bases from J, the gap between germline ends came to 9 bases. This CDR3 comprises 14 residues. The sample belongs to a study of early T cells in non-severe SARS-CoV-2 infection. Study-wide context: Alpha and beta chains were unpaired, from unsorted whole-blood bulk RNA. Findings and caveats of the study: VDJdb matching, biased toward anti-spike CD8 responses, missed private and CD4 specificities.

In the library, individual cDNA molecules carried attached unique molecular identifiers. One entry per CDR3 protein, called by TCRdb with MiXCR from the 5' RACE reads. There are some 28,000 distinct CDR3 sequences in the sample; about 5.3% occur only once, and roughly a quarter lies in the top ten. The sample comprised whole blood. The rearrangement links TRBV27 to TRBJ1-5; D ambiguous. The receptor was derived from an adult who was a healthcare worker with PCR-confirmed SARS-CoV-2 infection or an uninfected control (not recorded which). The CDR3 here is CASSEVYSNQPQHF. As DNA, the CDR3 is TGTGCCAGCAGCGAAGTTTATAGCAATCAGCCCCAGCATTTT.